The 4 T cell receptor beta chains given below trace back to one sample, sequenced in a study of T cells in Graves' hyperthyroidism and ophthalmopathy. The TCR beta CDR3 regions underwent amplification using RNA transcripts as the source. In the first-round RT-PCR of the TCR CDR3, the HTBI primer set was used. TCRdb reprocessed the multiplex PCR reads via MiXCR and lists one record per CDR3 protein. The sample consists of approximately 740,000 distinct CDR3 sequences, 12% to 15% of them appearing once. The sample taken for sequencing was blood. The receptor set was obtained from a woman under 30 with Graves' hyperthyroidism.

At least ten counts were recorded for this clonotype. The chain combines TRBV24-1 with TRBJ1-4; no clear D gene. The CDR3 is 12 residues long. Germline values: CDR1 KGHDR, CDR2 SFDVKD. Trimming removed 6 bases from V and 8 bases from J, with 9 bases in between. CDR3 bases: TGTGCCACCAGTCGAAAAGGAGAAAAACTGTTTTTT. Its translation is CATSRKGEKLFF.

This clonotype was detected many times. This chain uses TRBV20-1 with TRBJ1-1, with 9 bases aligning to TRBD1. CDR1 DFQATT and CDR2 SNEGSKA come from the germline V gene (reference sequence). The ends lost 6 bases at V and 8 bases at J; junction bases unmatched: 13. The CDR3 has 14 amino acids. The CDR3 here is CSAIPPGQGHEAFF. Written as DNA, the CDR3 is TGCAGTGCCATTCCTCCGGGACAGGGTCACGAAGCTTTCTTT.

This clonotype has a handful of counts. This rearrangement joins TRBV29-1 to TRBJ1-3; 8 bases match TRBD1. Germline V gene sequence: CDR1 SQVTM, CDR2 ANQGSEA. The junction had 1 base not matched to a gene; V was cut back by 5 bases and J by 4 bases. The CDR3 consists of 12 residues. CDR3 DNA: TGCAGCGTTTGGGACAGGGGAAACACCATATATTTT. Protein sequence: CSVWDRGNTIYF.

This clonotype was detected only a few times. The V call is TRBV20-1, the J call TRBJ2-3, with unresolved D. V lost 1 base, J lost 2 bases, and 7 bases lay in between. Germline CDR1 is DFQATT and CDR2 is SNEGSKA (reference sequence). This CDR3 has 13 residues. In DNA form, the CDR3 reads TGCAGTGCTAGAGTCACTAACACAGATACGCAGTATTTT. Protein product: CSARVTNTDTQYF.